These 16 T cell receptor beta chains share one sample of origin, sequenced in a study of long-term antiretroviral therapy in people with HIV. The assay, immunoSEQ v3.0, was run at survey level. Produced via immunoSEQ multiplex PCR; TCRdb's table is partial and in-frame only. The profile shows 15,000 or so clones, around 84% of them singletons. Here the sequenced sample was unsorted PBMCs, taken more than 3.1 years after starting antiretroviral therapy. The receptors were gathered from a woman aged 40-49 years with HIV.

This clone was detected only a few times. V gene TRBV18 combines with J gene TRBJ2-6; TRBD1 aligns across 7 bases. From germline, CDR1 is KGHSH and CDR2 LQKENI. The V gene end was trimmed by 1 base and the J gene end by 3 bases; junction bases not matched to a gene: 6. This CDR3 contains 17 residues. CDR3 region: CASSPREGAGGANVLTF. The CDR3 bases are TGTGCCAGCTCACCACGAGAGGGGGCTGGTGGGGCCAACGTCCTGACTTTC.

The chain recombines TRBV2 with TRBJ1-2; a weak D match, TRBD1 (5 bases). The V gene lost 6 bases and the J gene lost 4 bases, with 12 bases spanning the gap. Germline V CDR1 and CDR2: SNHLY, FYNNEI. The CDR3 runs 13 residues. Here the CDR3 reads CASRADIGYGYTF. Here the CDR3 DNA reads TGTGCCAGCAGAGCGGACATCGGCTATGGCTACACCTTC.

This clone has more than one count but fewer than ten. The V gene is TRBV9, the J gene TRBJ1-5; D is unclear. Per germline, CDR1 SGDLS and CDR2 YYNGEE. The CDR3 has 14 amino acids. Deletions cut 4 bases from V and 0 bases from J, with 8 bases between. The CDR3 nucleotides are TGTGCCAGCAGCTCCGGGGATAGCAATCAGCCCCAGCATTTT. This gives the protein CASSSGDSNQPQHF.

The V call is TRBV18, the J call TRBJ1-6; 7 bases line up with TRBD1. The V gene's germline CDR1 is KGHSH and CDR2 LQKENI. CDR3 length: 14 residues. The V segment lost 3 bases and the J segment 8 bases; nucleotides outside the gene matches: 4. Here the CDR3 reads CASSPTGEDSPLHF. The CDR3 nucleotides are TGTGCCAGCTCACCTACAGGGGAGGATTCACCCCTCCACTTT. Full variable domain (missing parts from reference TRBV18 and TRBJ1-6): NAGVMQNPRHLVRRRGQEARLRCSPMKGHSHVYWYRQLPEEGLKFMVYLQKENIIDESGMPKERFSAEFPKEGPSILRIQQVVRGDSAAYFCASSPTGEDSPLHFGNGTRLTVT.

The chain carries TRBV11-2 and TRBJ2-7; D gene uncertain. The germline gives CDR1 SGHAT, CDR2 FQNNGV. V was shortened by 0 bases and J by 0 bases, with 9 bases between the two germline ends. The CDR3 spans 15 residues. The DNA of the CDR3 is TGTGCCAGCAGCTTAGATCGCCAAAGCTCCTACGAGCAGTACTTC. Translation: CASSLDRQSSYEQYF.

This clone turned up a few times. The rearrangement uses TRBV27 and TRBJ1-1; unclear D gene. V shed 7 bases and J shed 1 base, with 10 bases lying between them. Germline assignment: CDR1 MNHEY and CDR2 SMNVEV (reference sequence). This CDR3 has 13 amino acids. The CDR3 coding sequence is TGTGCCAGCACCTCCCCAAGGAACACTGAAGCTTTCTTT. Translated, it gives CASTSPRNTEAFF.

The chain is built from TRBV7-4 and TRBJ1-6; D perhaps matches TRBD1 (5 bases). In germline, CDR1 is SGHVT, CDR2 SQSDAQ. The V end was cut by 9 bases, the J end by 1 base, with 13 bases between. This CDR3 is built from 15 residues. In nucleotides, the CDR3 is TGTGCCAGGGCACGGGGGGGGTCCTATAATTCACCCCTCCACTTT. It translates to CARARGGSYNSPLHF. Using reference TRBV7-4 and TRBJ1-6 for the parts outside the CDR3, the full variable domain is GAGVSQSPRYKVAKRGRDVALRCDSISGHVTLYWYRQTLGQGSEVLTYSQSDAQRDKSGRPSGRFSAERPERSVSTLKIQRTEQGDSAVYLCARARGGSYNSPLHFGNGTRLTVT.

The chain links TRBV29-1 to TRBJ1-1; D is unresolved. The CDR3 covers 14 residues. Germline V gene data show CDR1 as SQVTM and CDR2 as ANQGSEA. V was trimmed by 0 bases and J by 6 bases, leaving 14 bases between them. Here the CDR3 DNA reads TGCAGCGTTGAAGATCCGGTTGGTGACCCTGAAGCTTTCTTT. Protein product: CSVEDPVGDPEAFF.

V usage is TRBV30 and J usage is TRBJ2-5, with D unresolved. CDR1 GTSNPN and CDR2 SVGIG come from the germline V gene (reference sequence). V lost 4 bases and J 4 bases, leaving 7 bases between the germline ends. The CDR3 runs to 11 residues. The CDR3 sequence is CAWKAVETQYF. In nucleotides, the CDR3 is TGTGCCTGGAAGGCAGTAGAGACCCAGTACTTC.

The chain joins TRBV4-1 to TRBJ1-2; 8 bases line up with TRBD1. The CDR3 sequence is 15 residues long. The junction had 4 bases not matched to a gene; V was cut back by 1 base and J by 3 bases. The V gene's germline CDR1 is MGHRA and CDR2 YSYEKL. CDR3 sequence reads: CASSQAGGEDYGYTF. The CDR3 region has the DNA TGCGCCAGCAGCCAAGCAGGGGGCGAGGACTATGGCTACACCTTC.

V usage is TRBV29-1 and J usage is TRBJ2-1; TRBD2 agrees at 13 bases. V shed 8 bases, J shed 3 bases, and the junction held 4 bases outside the gene matches. Germline V gives CDR1 SQVTM, CDR2 ANQGSEA. The CDR3 totals 14 residues. The chain's CDR3 is CSSRLAGGYNEQFF. The CDR3 nucleotides are TGCAGCTCCAGACTAGCGGGGGGCTACAATGAGCAGTTCTTC.

The chain employs TRBV5-1 and TRBJ1-2; D gene uncertain. The germline V gene has CDR1 SGHRS and CDR2 YFSETQ. Trimming took off 7 bases at V and 5 bases at J, with 9 bases between the two ends. The CDR3 has 11 residues. This CDR3 reads CASSGPYGYTF. CDR3 DNA sequence: TGCGCCAGCTCAGGACCTTATGGCTACACCTTC.

The genes are TRBV7-9 and TRBJ1-1; D remains unclear. Trimming stripped 3 bases from V and 3 bases from J, with 5 bases between. There are 12 residues in the CDR3. CDR1 is SEHNR and CDR2 is FQNEAQ in the germline V gene (reference sequence). CDR3 sequence: CASSLQYTEAFF. The CDR3 DNA reads TGTGCCAGCAGCTTGCAGTACACTGAAGCTTTCTTT.

The V call is TRBV5-4, the J call TRBJ2-5, with D perhaps matching TRBD1 or TRBD2 (5 bases each). CDR1 SGHNT and CDR2 YYREEE come from the germline V gene (reference sequence). V lost 0 bases to trimming and J lost 2 bases, with 11 bases between them. The CDR3 is made up of 15 amino acids. CDR3 DNA sequence: TGTGCCAGCAGCTTGGGGACACGGGATCAAGAGACCCAGTACTTC. Its protein is CASSLGTRDQETQYF.

J is TRBJ1-4 and V is TRBV9; tentative D call: TRBD1 (6 bases). Deletions cut 3 bases from V and 3 bases from J, with 12 bases between. From germline, CDR1 is SGDLS and CDR2 YYNGEE. The CDR3 has 15 amino acids. CDR3 nucleotides: TGTGCCAGCAGCGCTATGACAGGACCTAATGAAAAACTGTTTTTT. Amino acid sequence: CASSAMTGPNEKLFF.

The genes are TRBV7-9 and TRBJ1-1; TRBD1 might be the D (6 bases). This CDR3 contains 15 residues. V was cut by 5 bases and J by 4 bases, with 17 bases left in between. Germline V CDR1 and CDR2: SEHNR, FQNEAQ (reference sequence). The CDR3 DNA reads as TGTGCCAGCAGCCCCCACCGGGGGCGAAGCACTGAAGCTTTCTTT. Translation gives CASSPHRGRSTEAFF.